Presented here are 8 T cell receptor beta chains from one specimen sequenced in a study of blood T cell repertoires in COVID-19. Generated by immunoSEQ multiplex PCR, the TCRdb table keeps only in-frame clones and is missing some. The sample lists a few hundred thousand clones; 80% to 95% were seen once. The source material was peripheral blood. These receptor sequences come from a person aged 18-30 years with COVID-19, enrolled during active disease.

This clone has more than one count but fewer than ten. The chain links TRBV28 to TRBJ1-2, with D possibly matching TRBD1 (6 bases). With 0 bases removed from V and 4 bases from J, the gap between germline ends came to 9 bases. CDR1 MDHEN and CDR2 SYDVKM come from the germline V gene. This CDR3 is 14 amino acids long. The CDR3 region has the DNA TGTGCCAGCAGTTTATGGGACAGAATCTATGGCTACACCTTC. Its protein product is CASSLWDRIYGYTF.

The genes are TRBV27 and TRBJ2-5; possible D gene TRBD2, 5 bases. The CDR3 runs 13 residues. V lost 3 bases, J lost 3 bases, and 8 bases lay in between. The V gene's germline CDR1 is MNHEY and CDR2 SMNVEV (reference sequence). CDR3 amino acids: CASSFRGKETQYF. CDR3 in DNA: TGTGCCAGCAGTTTTAGAGGGAAAGAGACCCAGTACTTC.

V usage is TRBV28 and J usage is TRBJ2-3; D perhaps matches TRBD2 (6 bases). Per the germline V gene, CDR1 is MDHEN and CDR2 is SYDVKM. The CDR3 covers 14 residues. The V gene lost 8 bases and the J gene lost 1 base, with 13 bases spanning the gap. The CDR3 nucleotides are TGTGCCAGCTCTTCGGGACTCCGCACAGATACGCAGTATTTT. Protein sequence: CASSSGLRTDTQYF.

CDR3 DNA: TGTGCCACCAGTGATCGTCTGGGGGCCTATGGCTACACCTTC. It encodes CATSDRLGAYGYTF. This chain uses TRBV24-1 with TRBJ1-2, with D maybe TRBD1 (6 bases). The CDR3 is 14 amino acids. V lost 3 bases and J 4 bases, leaving 11 bases between the germline ends. CDR1 and CDR2 (germline): KGHDR, SFDVKD.

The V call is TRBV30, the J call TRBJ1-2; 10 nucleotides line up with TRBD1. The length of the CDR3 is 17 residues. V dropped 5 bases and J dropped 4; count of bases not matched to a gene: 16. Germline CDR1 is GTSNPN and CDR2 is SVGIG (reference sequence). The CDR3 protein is CAWGKRDRGNPGYGYTF. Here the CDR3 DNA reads TGTGCCTGGGGCAAGCGGGACAGGGGCAACCCTGGCTATGGCTACACCTTC.

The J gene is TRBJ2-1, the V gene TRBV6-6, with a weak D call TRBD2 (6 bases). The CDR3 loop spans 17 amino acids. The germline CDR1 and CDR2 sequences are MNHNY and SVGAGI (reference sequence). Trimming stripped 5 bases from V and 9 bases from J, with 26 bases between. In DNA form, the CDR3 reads TGTGCCAGCAGTCCGCCAAAAACGTGGCGGGGCCTCGGTGAGCAGTTCTTC. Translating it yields CASSPPKTWRGLGEQFF.

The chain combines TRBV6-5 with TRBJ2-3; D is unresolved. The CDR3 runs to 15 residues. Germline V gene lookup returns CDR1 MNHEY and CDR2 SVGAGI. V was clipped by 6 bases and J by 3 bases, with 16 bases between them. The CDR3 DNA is TGTGCCAGCAGGCCGTTTGTCCCACGGACAGATACGCAGTATTTT. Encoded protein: CASRPFVPRTDTQYF.

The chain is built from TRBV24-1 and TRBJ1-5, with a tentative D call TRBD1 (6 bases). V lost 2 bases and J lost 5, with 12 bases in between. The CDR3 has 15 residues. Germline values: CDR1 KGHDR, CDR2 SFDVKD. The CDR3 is CATSDSGQKDQPQHF. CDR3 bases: TGTGCCACCAGTGATTCTGGACAGAAGGATCAGCCCCAGCATTTT.